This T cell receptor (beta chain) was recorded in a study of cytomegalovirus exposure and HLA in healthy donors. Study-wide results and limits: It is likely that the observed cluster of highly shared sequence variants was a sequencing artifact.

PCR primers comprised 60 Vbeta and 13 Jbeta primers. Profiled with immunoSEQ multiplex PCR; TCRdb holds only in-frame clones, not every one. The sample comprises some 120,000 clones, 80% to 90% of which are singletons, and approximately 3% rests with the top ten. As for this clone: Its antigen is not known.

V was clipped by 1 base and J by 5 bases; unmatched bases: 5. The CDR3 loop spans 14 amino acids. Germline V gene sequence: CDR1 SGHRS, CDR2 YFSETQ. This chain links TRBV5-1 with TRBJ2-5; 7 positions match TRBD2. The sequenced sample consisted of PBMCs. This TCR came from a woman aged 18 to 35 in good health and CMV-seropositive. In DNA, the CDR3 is TGCGCCAGCAGCTTGTGGGGGGGTATGGAGACCCAGTACTTC. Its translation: CASSLWGGMETQYF.